This TCR beta chain was observed in a study of blood T cell repertoires in COVID-19. The overall study: From the United States, Italy and Spain came samples of acute and convalescent COVID-19. Sample material is recorded as cDNA or gDNA derived from T cells, B-cell-depleted T cells, or PBMCs.

How the authors handled the data: Amplification of reference gene primers provided the estimated nucleated cell counts. Profiled with immunoSEQ multiplex PCR; TCRdb holds only in-frame clones, not every one. For V, J and clone size, that table is used; D and trimming come from the DNA. The table includes a few hundred thousand clones, around 78% detected once. Losses at the gene ends were 2 bases for V and 4 bases for J; bases not matched to a gene: 3. CDR3 size: 17 residues. Germline V CDR1 and CDR2: SGHDT, YYEEEE. The chain has TRBV5-6 and TRBJ2-4; 16 bases fit TRBD2. The sequenced sample was peripheral blood. The source of this sequence is a man aged 60 to 75 who had recovered from COVID-19. The CDR3 bases are TGTGCCAGCAGCTTTGGGACTAGCGGGAGGGTTAAAAACATTCAGTACTTC. Amino acid sequence: CASSFGTSGRVKNIQYF.